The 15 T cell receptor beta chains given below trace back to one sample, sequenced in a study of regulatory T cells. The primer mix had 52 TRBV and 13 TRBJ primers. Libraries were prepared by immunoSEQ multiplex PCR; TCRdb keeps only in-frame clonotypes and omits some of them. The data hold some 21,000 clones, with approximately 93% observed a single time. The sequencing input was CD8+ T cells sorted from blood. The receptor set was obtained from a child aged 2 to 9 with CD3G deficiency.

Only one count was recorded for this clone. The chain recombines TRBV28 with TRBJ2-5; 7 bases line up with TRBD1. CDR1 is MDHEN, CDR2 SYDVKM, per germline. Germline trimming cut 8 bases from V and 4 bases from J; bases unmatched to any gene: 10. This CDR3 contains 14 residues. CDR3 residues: CASAGPTGPETQYF. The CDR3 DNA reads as TGTGCCAGCGCGGGCCCGACAGGGCCAGAGACCCAGTACTTC. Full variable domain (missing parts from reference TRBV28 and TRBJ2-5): DVKVTQSSRYLVKRTGEKVFLECVQDMDHENMFWYRQDPGLGLRLIYFSYDVKMKEKGDIPEGYSVSREKKERFSLILESASTNQTSMYLCASAGPTGPETQYFGPGTRLLVL.

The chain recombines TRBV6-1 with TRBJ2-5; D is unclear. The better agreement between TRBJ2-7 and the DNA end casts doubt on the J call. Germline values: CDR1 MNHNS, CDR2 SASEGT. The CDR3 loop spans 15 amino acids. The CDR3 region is CASSDLADKGYEQYF. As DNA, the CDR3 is TGTGCCAGCAGTGACCTGGCCGACAAGGGCTACGAGCAGTACTTC.

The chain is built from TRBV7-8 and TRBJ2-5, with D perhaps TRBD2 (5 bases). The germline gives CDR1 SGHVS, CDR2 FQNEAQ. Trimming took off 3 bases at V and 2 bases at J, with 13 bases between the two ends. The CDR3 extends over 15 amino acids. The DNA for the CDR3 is TGTGCCAGCAGCTTGCGGGCGACTCTACAAGAGACCCAGTACTTC. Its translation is CASSLRATLQETQYF.

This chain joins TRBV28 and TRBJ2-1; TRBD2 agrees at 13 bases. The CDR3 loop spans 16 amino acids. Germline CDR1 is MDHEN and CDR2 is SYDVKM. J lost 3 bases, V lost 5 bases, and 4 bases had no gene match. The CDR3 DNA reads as TGTGCCAGCAGTACGCGACTAGCGGGAGGCTACAATGAGCAGTTCTTC. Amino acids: CASSTRLAGGYNEQFF.

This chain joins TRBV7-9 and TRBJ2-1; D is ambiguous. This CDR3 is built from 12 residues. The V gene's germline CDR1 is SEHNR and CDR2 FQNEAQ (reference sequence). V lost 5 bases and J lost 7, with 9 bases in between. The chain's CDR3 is CASSHFGNEQFF. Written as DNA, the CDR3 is TGTGCCAGCAGCCATTTTGGTAATGAGCAGTTCTTC.

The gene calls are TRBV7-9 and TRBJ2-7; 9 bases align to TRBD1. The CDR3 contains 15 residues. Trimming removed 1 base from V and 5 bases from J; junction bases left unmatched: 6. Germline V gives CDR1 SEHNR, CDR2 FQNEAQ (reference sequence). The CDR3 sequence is CASSLGGTGTDEQYF. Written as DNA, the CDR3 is TGTGCCAGCAGCTTAGGGGGGACAGGGACCGACGAGCAGTACTTC.

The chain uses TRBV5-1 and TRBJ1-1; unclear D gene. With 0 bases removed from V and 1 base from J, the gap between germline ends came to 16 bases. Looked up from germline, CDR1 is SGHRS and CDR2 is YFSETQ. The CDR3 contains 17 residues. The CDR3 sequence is CASSLVPVGEANTEAFF. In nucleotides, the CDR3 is TGCGCCAGCAGCTTGGTGCCAGTTGGAGAGGCGAACACTGAAGCTTTCTTT. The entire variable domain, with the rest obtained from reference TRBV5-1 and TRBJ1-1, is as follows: KAGVTQTPRYLIKTRGQQVTLSCSPISGHRSVSWYQQTPGQGLQFLFEYFSETQRNKGNFPGRFSGRQFSNSRSEMNVSTLELGDSALYLCASSLVPVGEANTEAFFGQGTRLTVV.

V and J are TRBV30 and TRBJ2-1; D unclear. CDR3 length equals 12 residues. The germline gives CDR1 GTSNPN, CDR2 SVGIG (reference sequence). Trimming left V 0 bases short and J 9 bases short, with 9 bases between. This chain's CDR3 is CAWSVPPVEQFF. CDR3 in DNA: TGTGCCTGGAGTGTACCACCAGTTGAGCAGTTCTTC.

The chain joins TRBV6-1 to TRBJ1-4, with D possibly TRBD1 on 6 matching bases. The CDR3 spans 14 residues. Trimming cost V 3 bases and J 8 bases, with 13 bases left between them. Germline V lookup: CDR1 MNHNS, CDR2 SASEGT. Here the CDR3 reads CASSELSGGEKLFF. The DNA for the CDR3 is TGTGCCAGCAGTGAGCTCTCGGGGGGCGAAAAACTGTTTTTT.

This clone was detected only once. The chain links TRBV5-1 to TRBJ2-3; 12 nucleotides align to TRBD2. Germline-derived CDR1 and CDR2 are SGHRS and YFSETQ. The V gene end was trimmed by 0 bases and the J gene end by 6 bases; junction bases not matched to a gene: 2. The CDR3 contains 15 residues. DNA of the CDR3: TGCGCCAGCAGCTTGGGACTAGCGGGAGCTGATACGCAGTATTTT. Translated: CASSLGLAGADTQYF.

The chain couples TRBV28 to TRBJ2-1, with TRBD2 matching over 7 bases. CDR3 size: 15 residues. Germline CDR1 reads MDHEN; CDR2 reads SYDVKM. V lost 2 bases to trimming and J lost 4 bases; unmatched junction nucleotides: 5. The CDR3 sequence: CASSLMASGYNEQFF. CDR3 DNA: TGTGCCAGCAGTTTAATGGCTAGCGGTTACAATGAGCAGTTCTTC. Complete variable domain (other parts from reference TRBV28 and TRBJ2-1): DVKVTQSSRYLVKRTGEKVFLECVQDMDHENMFWYRQDPGLGLRLIYFSYDVKMKEKGDIPEGYSVSREKKERFSLILESASTNQTSMYLCASSLMASGYNEQFFGPGTRLTVL.

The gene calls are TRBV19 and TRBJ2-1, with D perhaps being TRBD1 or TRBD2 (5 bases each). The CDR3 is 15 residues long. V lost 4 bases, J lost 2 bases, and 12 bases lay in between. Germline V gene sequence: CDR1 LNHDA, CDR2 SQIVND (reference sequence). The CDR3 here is CASSTGLAPYNEQFF. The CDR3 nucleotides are TGTGCCAGTAGTACGGGGCTAGCCCCCTACAATGAGCAGTTCTTC.

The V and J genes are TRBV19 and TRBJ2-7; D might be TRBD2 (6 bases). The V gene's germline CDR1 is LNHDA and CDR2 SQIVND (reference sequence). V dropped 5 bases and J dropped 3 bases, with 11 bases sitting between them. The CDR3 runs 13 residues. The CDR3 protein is CASSAGPDYEQYF. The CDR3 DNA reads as TGTGCCAGTAGTGCGGGACCGGACTACGAGCAGTACTTC.

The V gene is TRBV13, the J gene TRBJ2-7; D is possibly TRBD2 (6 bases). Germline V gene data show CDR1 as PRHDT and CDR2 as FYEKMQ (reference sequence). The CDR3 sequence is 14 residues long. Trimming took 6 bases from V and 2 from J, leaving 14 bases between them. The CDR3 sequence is CASSPRGKPYEQYF. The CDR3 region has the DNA TGTGCCAGCAGTCCACGGGGGAAACCCTACGAGCAGTACTTC.

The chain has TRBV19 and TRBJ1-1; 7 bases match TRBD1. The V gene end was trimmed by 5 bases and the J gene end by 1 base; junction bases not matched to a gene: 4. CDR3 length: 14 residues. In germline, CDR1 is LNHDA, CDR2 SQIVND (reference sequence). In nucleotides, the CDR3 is TGTGCCAGTAGTCCGGGACAGTCGAACACTGAAGCTTTCTTT. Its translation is CASSPGQSNTEAFF.